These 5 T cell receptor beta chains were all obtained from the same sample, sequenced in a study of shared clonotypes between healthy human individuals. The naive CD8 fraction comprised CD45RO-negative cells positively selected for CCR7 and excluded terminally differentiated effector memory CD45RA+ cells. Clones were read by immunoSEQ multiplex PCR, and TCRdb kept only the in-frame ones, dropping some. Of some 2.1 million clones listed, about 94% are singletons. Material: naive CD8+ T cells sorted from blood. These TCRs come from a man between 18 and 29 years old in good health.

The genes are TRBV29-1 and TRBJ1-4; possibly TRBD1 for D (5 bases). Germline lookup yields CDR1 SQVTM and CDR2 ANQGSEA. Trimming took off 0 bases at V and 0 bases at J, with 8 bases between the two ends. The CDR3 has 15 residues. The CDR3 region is CSVEDSGATNEKLFF. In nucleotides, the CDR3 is TGCAGCGTTGAAGATTCGGGGGCAACTAATGAAAAACTGTTTTTT.

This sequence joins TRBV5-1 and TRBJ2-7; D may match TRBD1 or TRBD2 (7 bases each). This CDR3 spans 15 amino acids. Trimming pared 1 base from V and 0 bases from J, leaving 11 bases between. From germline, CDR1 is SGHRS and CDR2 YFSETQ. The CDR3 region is CASSLQGGNSYEQYF. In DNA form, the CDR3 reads TGCGCCAGCAGCTTGCAGGGGGGGAACTCCTACGAGCAGTACTTC.

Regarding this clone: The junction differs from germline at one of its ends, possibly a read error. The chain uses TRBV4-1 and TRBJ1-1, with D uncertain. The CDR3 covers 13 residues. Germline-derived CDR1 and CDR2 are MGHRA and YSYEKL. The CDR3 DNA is TGCGCCAGCAGCCAAGATGGGAACATTGAAGCTTTCTTT. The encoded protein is CASSQDGNIEAFF.

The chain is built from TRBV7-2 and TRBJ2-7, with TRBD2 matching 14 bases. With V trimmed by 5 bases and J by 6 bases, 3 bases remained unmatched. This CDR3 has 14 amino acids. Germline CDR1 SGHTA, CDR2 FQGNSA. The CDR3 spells CASSVGTSGSEQYF. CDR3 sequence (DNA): TGTGCCAGCAGCGTCGGGACTAGCGGGAGCGAGCAGTACTTC.

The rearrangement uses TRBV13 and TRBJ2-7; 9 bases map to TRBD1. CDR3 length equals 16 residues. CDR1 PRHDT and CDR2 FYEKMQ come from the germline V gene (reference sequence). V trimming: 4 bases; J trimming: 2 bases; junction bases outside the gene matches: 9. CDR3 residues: CASSSPAGTGTYEQYF. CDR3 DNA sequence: TGTGCCAGCAGCTCCCCAGCCGGGACAGGGACCTACGAGCAGTACTTC.